This is a list of T cell receptor beta chains from one sample in a study of metastatic and nonmetastatic thyroid tumors. Via MiXCR, TCRdb re-called the PCR reads. The top ten clones hold roughly 19% of a sample with approximately 3,500 clones, just over 35% of them seen once. Sequencing was carried out using adjacent normal tissue. These receptors originate from a female donor with papillary thyroid cancer or a benign thyroid nodule (not recorded which). Some clones in this sample may be carry-over from other donors' samples. Both conserved end residues are part of each CDR3. Fields, in order: clone size, V gene, J gene, D gene, CDR3 DNA, CDR3 protein. A D gene is named only where the DNA matches it firmly. Expanded clones are given a class, and other clones once, few, many or no size at all.

>few|TRBV20-1|TRBJ2-7|-
TGCAGTGCTAGAGATCGCCGGGAGCCACGGACTACCGAGCAGTACTTC
CSARDRREPRTTEQYF
>-|TRBV6-1|TRBJ2-5|TRBD1
TGTGCCAGCAGTGAAGTGGGGACAGGGGGGGGGAGAGAGACCCAGTACTTC
CASSEVGTGGGRETQYF
>few|TRBV12-3/TRBV12-4|TRBJ2-2|TRBD1
TGTGCCAGCAGTATACAGGGGATGGGAGTCGGGGAGCTGTTTTTT
CASSIQGMGVGELFF
>-|TRBV5-1|TRBJ2-2|-
TGCGCCAGCAGGAGCACAGCGAACACCGGGGAGCTGTTTTTT
CASRSTANTGELFF
>-|TRBV6-2/TRBV6-3|TRBJ1-2|-
TGTGCCAGCCGTGCACGGTGGGGGGGATGGGGCTACACCTTC
CASRARWGGWGYTF
>few|TRBV10-3|TRBJ2-7|-
TGTGCCATCAGTGAGACAGGTCAGGAGCAGTACTTC
CAISETGQEQYF
>few|TRBV12-3/TRBV12-4|TRBJ2-2|-
TGTGCCAGCAGTTTCCAGGACGGGGAGCTGTTTTTT
CASSFQDGELFF
>-|TRBV3-1|TRBJ2-7|-
TGTGCCAGCAGCGACGAATTTGACCTCAACGAGCAGTACTTC
CASSDEFDLNEQYF
>few|TRBV3-1|TRBJ2-7|-
TGTGCCAGCAGCCCTATAGCAGGGGCCTTCTCATTC
CASSPIAGAFSF
>-|TRBV6-1|TRBJ2-2|-
TGTGCCAGCAGTGATTGGGGGAACACCGGGGAGCTGTTTTTT
CASSDWGNTGELFF
>few|TRBV27|TRBJ2-3|TRBD2
TGTGCCAGCAGTTTCGGGACTAGCGACCGCACAGATACGCAGTATTTT
CASSFGTSDRTDTQYF
>few|TRBV5-1|TRBJ2-7|-
TGCGCCAGCAGCGGGGCAGGTTCCTACGAGCAGTACTTC
CASSGAGSYEQYF
>-|TRBV20-1|TRBJ2-7|TRBD1
TGCAGTGCTAGAGCACCGGGACAGGACTTCTCCTACGAGCAGTACTTC
CSARAPGQDFSYEQYF
>-|TRBV30|TRBJ1-3|-
TGTGCCTGGAGTGTAGGCGGGAACTCTGGAAACACCATATATTTT
CAWSVGGNSGNTIYF
>-|TRBV30|TRBJ2-7|-
TGTGCCTGGAGTTTCGGGGACGAGCAGTACTTC
CAWSFGDEQYF
>medium-sized|TRBV5-1|TRBJ2-7|TRBD2
TGCGCCAGCAGGGGAGGGACTAGCGGGAGTCTGGGGTACGAGCAGTACTTC
CASRGGTSGSLGYEQYF
>-|TRBV7-9|TRBJ2-7|-
TGTGCCAGCAGCCGCCCTGAGGGGGTGGGTGAGCAGTACTTC
CASSRPEGVGEQYF
>-|TRBV2|TRBJ1-3|-
TGTGCCAGCAGCTTATGGGGGTCTGGAAACACCATATATTTT
CASSLWGSGNTIYF
>-|TRBV6-1|TRBJ2-7|-
TGTGCCAGCAGTGAACACCCTTCTCGACCGTCCTACGAGCAGTACTTC
CASSEHPSRPSYEQYF
>few|TRBV2|TRBJ2-2|-
TGTGCCAGCAGGGGGCAGAGGGAGCTGTTTTTT
CASRGQRELFF
>large|TRBV2|TRBJ2-7|TRBD1
TGTGCCAGCAGAGACAGGGGCTACGAGCAGTACTTC
CASRDRGYEQYF
>-|TRBV20-1|TRBJ2-7|TRBD2
TGCAGTGCTAGGCCTAGCGGGAGGTTCTACGAGCAGTACTTC
CSARPSGRFYEQYF
>-|TRBV27|TRBJ2-7|TRBD1
TGTGCCAGCAGTCCCCGGACAGGGACCTACGAGCAGTACTTC
CASSPRTGTYEQYF
>-|TRBV19|TRBJ2-7|-
TGTGCCAGTAGTTATAGGGTGTTTCCCTACGAGCAGTACTTC
CASSYRVFPYEQYF
>-|TRBV3-1|TRBJ2-7|-
TGTGCCAGCAGCCAATTTGGACTACAGAGCTCCTACGAGCAGTACTTC
CASSQFGLQSSYEQYF
>many|TRBV29-1|TRBJ2-5|-
TGCAGCGTCGCCGGGACTGAAGTAAAAGAGACCCAGTACTTC
CSVAGTEVKETQYF
>-|TRBV3-1|TRBJ1-5|-
TGCGCCAGCAGCCAAGGTGGCACAGGCCATCAGCCCCAGCATTTT
CASSQGGTGHQPQHF
>-|TRBV5-1|TRBJ1-3|-
TGCGCCAGTAGCTTGGGCGGTCCTGGGACAGGAAACACCATATATTTT
CASSLGGPGTGNTIYF
>-|TRBV6-1|TRBJ1-5|TRBD1
TGTGCCAGCAGACGACGGGACAGGGGGGGCAATCAGCCCCAGCATTTT
CASRRRDRGGNQPQHF
>-|TRBV12-3/TRBV12-4|TRBJ2-2|TRBD2
TGTGCCAGCAGAAGAACTAGCGGGGGTCCTTCCGGGGAGCTGTTTTTT
CASRRTSGGPSGELFF
>large|TRBV6-1|TRBJ1-5|TRBD1
TGTGCCAGCAGTGAAATGGGACAGGGAAATCAGCCCCAGCATTTT
CASSEMGQGNQPQHF
>-|TRBV6-4|TRBJ2-7|-
TGTGCCAGCAGTGTAGCTCTTTCCGCGCTGTGCGAGCAGTACTTC
CASSVALSALCEQYF
>-|TRBV19|TRBJ1-1|-
TGTGCCAGTAGAAGGGGCGCGGGGATTATTGCTGAAGCTTTCTTT
CASRRGAGIIAEAFF
>large|TRBV7-2|TRBJ2-3|TRBD2
TGTGCCAGCAGCCCCGGCGAGGGGCGGGAGGGCGATTCAGATACGCAGTATTTT
CASSPGEGREGDSDTQYF
>large|TRBV28|TRBJ2-1|-
TGTGCCAGCATTAACCATTTATATTCCCGGGACGGAGATACCAATGAGCAGTTCTTC
CASINHLYSRDGDTNEQFF